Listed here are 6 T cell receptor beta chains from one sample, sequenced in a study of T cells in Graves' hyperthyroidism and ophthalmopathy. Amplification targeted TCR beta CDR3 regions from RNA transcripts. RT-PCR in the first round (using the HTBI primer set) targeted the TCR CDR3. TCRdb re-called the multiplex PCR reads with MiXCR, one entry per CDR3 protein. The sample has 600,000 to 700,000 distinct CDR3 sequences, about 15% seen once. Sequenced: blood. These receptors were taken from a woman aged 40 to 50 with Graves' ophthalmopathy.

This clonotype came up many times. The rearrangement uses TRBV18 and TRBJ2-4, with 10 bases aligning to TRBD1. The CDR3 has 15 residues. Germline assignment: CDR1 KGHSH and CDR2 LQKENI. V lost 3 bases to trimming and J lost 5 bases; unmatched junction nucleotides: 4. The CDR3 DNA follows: TGTGCCAGCTCACCCGGGACAGGGGACCAAAACATTCAGTACTTC. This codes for CASSPGTGDQNIQYF.

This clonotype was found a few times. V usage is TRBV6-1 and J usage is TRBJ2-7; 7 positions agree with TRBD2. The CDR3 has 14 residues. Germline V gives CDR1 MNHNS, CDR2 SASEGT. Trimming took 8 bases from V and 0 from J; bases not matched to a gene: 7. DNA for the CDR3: TGTGCCAGCCATAGCGGGCAGAGCTCCTACGAGCAGTACTTC. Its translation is CASHSGQSSYEQYF.

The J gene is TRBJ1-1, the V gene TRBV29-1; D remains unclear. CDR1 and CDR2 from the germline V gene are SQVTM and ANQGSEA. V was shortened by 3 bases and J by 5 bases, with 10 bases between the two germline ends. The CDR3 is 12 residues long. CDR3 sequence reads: CSVDFGDTEAFF. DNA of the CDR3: TGCAGCGTTGATTTCGGGGATACTGAAGCTTTCTTT.

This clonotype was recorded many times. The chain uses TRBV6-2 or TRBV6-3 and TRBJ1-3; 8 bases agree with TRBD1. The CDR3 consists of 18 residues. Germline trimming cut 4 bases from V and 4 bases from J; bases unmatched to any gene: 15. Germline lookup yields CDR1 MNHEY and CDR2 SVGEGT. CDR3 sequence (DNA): TGTGCCAGCAGTTTTTTGGGACAGGTCGAACAGTCGGGAAACACCATATATTTT. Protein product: CASSFLGQVEQSGNTIYF.

The CDR3 region is CASSDSRGQNTGELFF. The CDR3 DNA reads TGTGCCAGCAGTGACTCCCGGGGGCAGAACACCGGGGAGCTGTTTTTT. The J gene is TRBJ2-2, the V gene TRBV6-4, with D perhaps given as TRBD1 or TRBD2 (6 bases each). The V and J ends lost 0 bases and 1 base respectively, with 9 bases between them. Germline V gene sequence: CDR1 MRHNA, CDR2 SNTAGT. This CDR3 spans 16 amino acids.

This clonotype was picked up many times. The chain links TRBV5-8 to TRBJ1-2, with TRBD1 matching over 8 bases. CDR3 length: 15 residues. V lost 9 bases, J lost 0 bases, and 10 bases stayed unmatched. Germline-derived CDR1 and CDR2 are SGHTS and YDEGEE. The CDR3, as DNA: TGTGCCACCTCCCTGGGACAGGAATCTAACTATGGCTACACCTTC. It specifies CATSLGQESNYGYTF.